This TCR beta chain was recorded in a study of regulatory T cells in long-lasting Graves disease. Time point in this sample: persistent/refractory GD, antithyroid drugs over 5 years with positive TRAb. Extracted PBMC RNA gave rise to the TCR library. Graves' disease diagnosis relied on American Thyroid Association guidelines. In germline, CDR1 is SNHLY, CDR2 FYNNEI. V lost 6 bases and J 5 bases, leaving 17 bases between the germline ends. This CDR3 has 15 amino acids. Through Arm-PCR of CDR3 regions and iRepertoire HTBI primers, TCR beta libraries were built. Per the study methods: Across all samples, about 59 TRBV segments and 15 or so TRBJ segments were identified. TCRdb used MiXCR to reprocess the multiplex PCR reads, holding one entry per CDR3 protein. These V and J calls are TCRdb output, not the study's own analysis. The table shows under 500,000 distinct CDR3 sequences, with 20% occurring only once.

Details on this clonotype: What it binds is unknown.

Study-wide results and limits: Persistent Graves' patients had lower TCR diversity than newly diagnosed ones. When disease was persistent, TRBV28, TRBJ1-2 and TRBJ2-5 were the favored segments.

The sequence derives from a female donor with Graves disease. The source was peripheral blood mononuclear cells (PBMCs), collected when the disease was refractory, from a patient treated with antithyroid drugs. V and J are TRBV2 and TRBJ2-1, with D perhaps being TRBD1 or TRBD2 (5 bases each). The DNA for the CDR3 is TGTGCCAGCAGCACAACGGGGCTAGCAGACAATGAGCAGTTCTTC. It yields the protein CASSTTGLADNEQFF.